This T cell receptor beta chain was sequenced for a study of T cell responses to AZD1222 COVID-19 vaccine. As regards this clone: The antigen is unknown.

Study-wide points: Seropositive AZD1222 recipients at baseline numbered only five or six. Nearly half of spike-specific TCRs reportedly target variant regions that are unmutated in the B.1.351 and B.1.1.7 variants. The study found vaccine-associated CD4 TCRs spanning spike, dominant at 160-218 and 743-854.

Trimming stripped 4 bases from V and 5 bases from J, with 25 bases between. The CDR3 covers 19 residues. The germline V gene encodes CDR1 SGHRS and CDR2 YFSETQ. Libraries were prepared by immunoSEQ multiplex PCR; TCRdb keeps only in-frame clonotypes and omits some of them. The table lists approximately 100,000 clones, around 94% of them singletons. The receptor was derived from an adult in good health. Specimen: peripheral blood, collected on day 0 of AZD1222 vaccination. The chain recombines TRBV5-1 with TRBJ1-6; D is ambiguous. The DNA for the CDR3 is TGCGCCAGCAGCCGAGTAGGAGACGGTTATGATTCGGATAATTCACCCCTCCACTTT. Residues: CASSRVGDGYDSDNSPLHF. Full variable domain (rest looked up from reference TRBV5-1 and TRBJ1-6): KAGVTQTPRYLIKTRGQQVTLSCSPISGHRSVSWYQQTPGQGLQFLFEYFSETQRNKGNFPGRFSGRQFSNSRSEMNVSTLELGDSALYLCASSRVGDGYDSDNSPLHFGNGTRLTVT.